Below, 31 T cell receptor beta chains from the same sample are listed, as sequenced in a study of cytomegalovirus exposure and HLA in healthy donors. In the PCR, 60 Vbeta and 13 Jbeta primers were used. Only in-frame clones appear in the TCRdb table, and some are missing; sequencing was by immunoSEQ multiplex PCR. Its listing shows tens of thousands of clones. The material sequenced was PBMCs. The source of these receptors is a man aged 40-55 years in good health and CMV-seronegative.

The CDR3 spells CASMSRARTEAFF. The CDR3, as DNA: TGTGCCAGCATGTCCAGGGCGCGCACTGAAGCTTTCTTT. The V gene is TRBV28, the J gene TRBJ1-1; TRBD1 might be the D (5 bases). The length of the CDR3 is 13 residues. Germline V gene data show CDR1 as MDHEN and CDR2 as SYDVKM. Deletions cut 7 bases from V and 4 bases from J, with 13 bases between.

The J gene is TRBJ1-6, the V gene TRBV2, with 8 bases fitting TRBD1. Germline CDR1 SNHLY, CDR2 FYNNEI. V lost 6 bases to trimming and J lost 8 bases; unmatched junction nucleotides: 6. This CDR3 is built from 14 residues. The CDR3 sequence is CASRGQGVDSPLHF. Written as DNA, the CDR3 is TGTGCCAGCAGAGGACAGGGTGTGGATTCACCCCTCCACTTT. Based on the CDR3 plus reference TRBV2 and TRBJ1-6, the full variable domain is EPEVTQTPSHQVTQMGQEVILRCVPISNHLYFYWYRQILGQKVEFLVSFYNNEISEKSEIFDDQFSVERPDGSNFTLKIRSTKLEDSAMYFCASRGQGVDSPLHFGNGTRLTVT.

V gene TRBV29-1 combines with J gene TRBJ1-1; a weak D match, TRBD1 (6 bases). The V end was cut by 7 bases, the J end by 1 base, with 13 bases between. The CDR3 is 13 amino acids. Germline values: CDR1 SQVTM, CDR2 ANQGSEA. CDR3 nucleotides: TGCAGCGCCCGGACAGACCCGAACACTGAAGCTTTCTTT. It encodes CSARTDPNTEAFF.

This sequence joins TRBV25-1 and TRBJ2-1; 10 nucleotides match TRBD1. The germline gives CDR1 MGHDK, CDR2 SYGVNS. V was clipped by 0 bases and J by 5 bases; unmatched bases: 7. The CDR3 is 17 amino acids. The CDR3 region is CASSEYHRQGADNEQFF. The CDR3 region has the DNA TGTGCCAGCAGTGAATACCACCGACAGGGGGCCGACAATGAGCAGTTCTTC.

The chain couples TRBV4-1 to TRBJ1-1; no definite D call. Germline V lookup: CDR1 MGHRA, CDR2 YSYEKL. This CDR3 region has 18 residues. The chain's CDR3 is CAPSQDRGLLPLNTEAFF. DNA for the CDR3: TGCGCTCCCAGCCAAGATCGAGGTCTATTGCCTCTAAACACTGAAGCTTTCTTT.

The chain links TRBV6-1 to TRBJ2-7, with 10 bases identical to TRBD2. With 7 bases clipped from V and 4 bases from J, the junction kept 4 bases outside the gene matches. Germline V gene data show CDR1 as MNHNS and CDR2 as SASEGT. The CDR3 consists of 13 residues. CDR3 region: CASISGGTYEQYF. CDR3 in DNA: TGTGCCAGCATTAGCGGGGGGACGTACGAGCAGTACTTC.

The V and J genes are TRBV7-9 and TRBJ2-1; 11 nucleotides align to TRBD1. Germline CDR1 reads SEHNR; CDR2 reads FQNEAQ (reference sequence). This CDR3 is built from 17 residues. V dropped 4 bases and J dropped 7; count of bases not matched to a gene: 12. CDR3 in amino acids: CASSYQTGTGGSNEQFF. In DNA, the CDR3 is TGTGCCAGCAGCTACCAGACAGGGACAGGGGGTTCAAATGAGCAGTTCTTC.

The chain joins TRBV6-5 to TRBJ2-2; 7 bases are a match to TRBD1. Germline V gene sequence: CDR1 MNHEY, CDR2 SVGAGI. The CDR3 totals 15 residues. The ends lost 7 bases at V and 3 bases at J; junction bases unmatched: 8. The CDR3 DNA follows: TGTGCCAGCACAACCGGGACAGAACACACCGGGGAGCTGTTTTTT. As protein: CASTTGTEHTGELFF.

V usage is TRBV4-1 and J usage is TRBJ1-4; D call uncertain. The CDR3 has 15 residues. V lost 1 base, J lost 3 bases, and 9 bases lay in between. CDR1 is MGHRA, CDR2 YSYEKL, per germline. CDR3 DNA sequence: TGCGCCAGCAGCCAAGCTTGGCGGTCTAATGAAAAACTGTTTTTT. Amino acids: CASSQAWRSNEKLFF.

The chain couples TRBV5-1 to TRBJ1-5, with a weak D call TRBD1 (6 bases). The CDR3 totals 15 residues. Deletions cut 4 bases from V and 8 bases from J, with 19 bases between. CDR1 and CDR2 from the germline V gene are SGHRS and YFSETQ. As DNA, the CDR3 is TGCGCCAGCAGCCCCGGGACACCAAACGCGGAGCCCCAGCATTTT. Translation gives CASSPGTPNAEPQHF.

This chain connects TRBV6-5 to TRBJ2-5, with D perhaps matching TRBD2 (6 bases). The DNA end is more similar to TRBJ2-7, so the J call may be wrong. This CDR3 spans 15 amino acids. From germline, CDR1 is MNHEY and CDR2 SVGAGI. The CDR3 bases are TGTGCCAGCAGCTCCCCAGGGAGGAGCTCCTACGAGCAGTACTTC. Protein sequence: CASSSPGRSSYEQYF.

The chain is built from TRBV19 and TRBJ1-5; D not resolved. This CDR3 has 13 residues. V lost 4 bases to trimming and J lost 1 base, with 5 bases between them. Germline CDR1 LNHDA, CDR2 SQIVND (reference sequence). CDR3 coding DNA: TGTGCCAGTAGTACACAGAGCAATCAGCCCCAGCATTTT. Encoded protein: CASSTQSNQPQHF.

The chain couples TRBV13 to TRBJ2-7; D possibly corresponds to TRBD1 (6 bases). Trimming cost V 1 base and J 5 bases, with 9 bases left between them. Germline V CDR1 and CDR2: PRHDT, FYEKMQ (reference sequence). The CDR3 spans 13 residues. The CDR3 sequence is CASSLAQGNEQYF. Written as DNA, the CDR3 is TGTGCCAGCAGCTTAGCACAGGGCAACGAGCAGTACTTC.

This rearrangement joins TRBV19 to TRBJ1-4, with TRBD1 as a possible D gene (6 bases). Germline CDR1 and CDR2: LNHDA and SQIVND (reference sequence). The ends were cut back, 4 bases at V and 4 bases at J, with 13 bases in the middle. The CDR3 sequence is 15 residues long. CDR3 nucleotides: TGTGCCAGTAGTACAAGGACAGACCTTAATGAAAAACTGTTTTTT. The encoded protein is CASSTRTDLNEKLFF. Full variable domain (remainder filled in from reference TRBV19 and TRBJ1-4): DGGITQSPKYLFRKEGQNVTLSCEQNLNHDAMYWYRQDPGQGLRLIYYSQIVNDFQKGDIAEGYSVSREKKESFPLTVTSAQKNPTAFYLCASSTRTDLNEKLFFGSGTQLSVL.

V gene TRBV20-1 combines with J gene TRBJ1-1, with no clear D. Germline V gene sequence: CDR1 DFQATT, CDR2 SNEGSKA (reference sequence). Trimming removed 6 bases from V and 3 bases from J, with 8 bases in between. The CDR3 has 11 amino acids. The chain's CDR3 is CSANEDTEAFF. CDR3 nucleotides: TGCAGTGCAAACGAGGACACTGAAGCTTTCTTT.

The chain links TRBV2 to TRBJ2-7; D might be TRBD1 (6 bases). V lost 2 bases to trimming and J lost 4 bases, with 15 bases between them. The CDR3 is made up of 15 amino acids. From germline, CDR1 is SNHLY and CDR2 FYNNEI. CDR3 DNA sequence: TGTGCCAGCAGTGAATCAGGGGCAGGATTGTACGAGCAGTACTTC. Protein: CASSESGAGLYEQYF.

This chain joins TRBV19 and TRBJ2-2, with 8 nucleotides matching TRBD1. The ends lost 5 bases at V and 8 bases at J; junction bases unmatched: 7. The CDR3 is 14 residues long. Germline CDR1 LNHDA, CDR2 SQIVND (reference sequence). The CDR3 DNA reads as TGTGCCAGTAGTCCCGGACAGGGTACAGGGGAGCTGTTTTTT. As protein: CASSPGQGTGELFF.

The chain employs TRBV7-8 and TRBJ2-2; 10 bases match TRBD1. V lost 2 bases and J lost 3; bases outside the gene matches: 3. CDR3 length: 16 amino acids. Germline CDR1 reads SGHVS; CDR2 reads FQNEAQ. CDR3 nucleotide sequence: TGTGCCAGCAGCTTAACGGGACAGGGGTACACCGGGGAGCTGTTTTTT. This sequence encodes CASSLTGQGYTGELFF. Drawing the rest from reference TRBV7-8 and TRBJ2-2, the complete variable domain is GAGVSQSPRYKVAKRGQDVALRCDPISGHVSLFWYQQALGQGPEFLTYFQNEAQLDKSGLPSDRFFAERPEGSVSTLKIQRTQQEDSAVYLCASSLTGQGYTGELFFGEGSRLTVL.

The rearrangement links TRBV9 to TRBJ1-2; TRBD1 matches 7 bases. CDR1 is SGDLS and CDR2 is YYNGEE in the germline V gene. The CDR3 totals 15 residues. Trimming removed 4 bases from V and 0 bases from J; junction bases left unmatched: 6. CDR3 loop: CASSPRQGANYGYTF. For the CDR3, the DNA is TGTGCCAGCAGCCCAAGACAGGGAGCTAACTATGGCTACACCTTC.

CDR3 sequence (DNA): TGTGCCAGCAGTGAACAGATCACCGGGGAGCTGTTTTTT. Its protein product is CASSEQITGELFF. The V call is TRBV6-1, the J call TRBJ2-2, with unresolved D. Trimming left V 2 bases short and J 4 bases short, with 5 bases between. The CDR3 contains 13 residues. Germline CDR1 reads MNHNS; CDR2 reads SASEGT.

The CDR3 nucleotides read TGTGCCAGCATGGGCGCAGGGCCCGTAGTGGGTGGCTACACCTTC. Amino acids: CASMGAGPVVGGYTF. The rearrangement joins TRBV25-1 to TRBJ1-2; tentatively, D is TRBD1 (5 bases). V gave up 7 bases and J gave up 7 bases, with 22 bases separating them. This CDR3 has 15 residues. Germline V gene sequence: CDR1 MGHDK, CDR2 SYGVNS.

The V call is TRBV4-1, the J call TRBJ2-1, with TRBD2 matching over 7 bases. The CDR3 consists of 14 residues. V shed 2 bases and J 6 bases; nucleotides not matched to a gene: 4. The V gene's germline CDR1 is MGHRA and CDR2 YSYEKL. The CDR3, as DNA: TGCGCCAGCAGCCAACGGACTAGTCTCAATGAGCAGTTCTTC. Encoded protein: CASSQRTSLNEQFF.

The CDR3 loop is CASSDGGGQPQHF. The CDR3 DNA is TGTGCCAGCAGTGACGGGGGTGGGCAGCCCCAGCATTTT. This chain links TRBV6-1 with TRBJ1-5, with D possibly being TRBD1 (5 bases). Between the trimmed V and J ends, which lost 3 bases and 7 bases, there was a span of 10 bases. The CDR3 length is 13 residues. Germline V gene sequence: CDR1 MNHNS, CDR2 SASEGT.

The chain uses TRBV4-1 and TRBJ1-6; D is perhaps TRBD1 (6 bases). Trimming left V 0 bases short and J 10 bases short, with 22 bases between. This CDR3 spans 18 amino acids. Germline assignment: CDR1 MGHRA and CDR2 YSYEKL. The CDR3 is CASSQDKGHGDNRSPLHF. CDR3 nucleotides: TGCGCCAGCAGCCAAGATAAAGGCCATGGGGACAATCGATCACCCCTCCACTTT.

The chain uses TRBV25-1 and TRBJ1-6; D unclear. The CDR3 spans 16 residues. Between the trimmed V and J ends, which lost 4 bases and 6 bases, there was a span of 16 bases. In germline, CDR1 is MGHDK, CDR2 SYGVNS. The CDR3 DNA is TGTGCCAGCAGTGCCCCATCTGTGGAGCGTAATTCACCCCTCCACTTT. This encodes CASSAPSVERNSPLHF.

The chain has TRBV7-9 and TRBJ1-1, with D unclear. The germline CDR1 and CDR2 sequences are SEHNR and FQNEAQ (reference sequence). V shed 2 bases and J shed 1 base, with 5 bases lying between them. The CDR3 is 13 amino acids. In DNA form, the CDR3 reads TGTGCCAGCAGCTTAAACAGGAACACTGAAGCTTTCTTT. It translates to CASSLNRNTEAFF.

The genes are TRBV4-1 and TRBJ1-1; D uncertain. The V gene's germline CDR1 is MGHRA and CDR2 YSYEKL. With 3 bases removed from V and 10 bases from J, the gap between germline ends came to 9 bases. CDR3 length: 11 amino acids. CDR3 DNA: TGCGCCAGCAGCCATCCGGGTGGAGCTTTCTTT. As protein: CASSHPGGAFF.

The CDR3 region has the DNA TGTGCCAGCAGTTCACAGGGGGCGGATTCACCCCTCCACTTT. Its translation: CASSSQGADSPLHF. V is TRBV2 and J is TRBJ1-6, with 9 nucleotides matching TRBD1. This CDR3 spans 14 amino acids. Germline assignment: CDR1 SNHLY and CDR2 FYNNEI. After removal of 5 bases from V and 8 bases from J, the junction contained 4 bases not matched to a gene.

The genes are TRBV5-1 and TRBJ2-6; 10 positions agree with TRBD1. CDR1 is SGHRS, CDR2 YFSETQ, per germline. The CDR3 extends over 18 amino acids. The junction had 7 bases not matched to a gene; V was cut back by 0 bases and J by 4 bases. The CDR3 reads CASSLVLTGGGGANVLTF. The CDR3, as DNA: TGCGCCAGCAGCTTGGTCTTGACAGGGGGCGGCGGGGCCAACGTCCTGACTTTC.

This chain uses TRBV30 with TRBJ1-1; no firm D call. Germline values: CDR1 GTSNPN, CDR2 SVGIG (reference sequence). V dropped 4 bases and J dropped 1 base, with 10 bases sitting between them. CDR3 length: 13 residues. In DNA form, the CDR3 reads TGTGCCTGGAAGCCCCGAGGGAACACTGAAGCTTTCTTT. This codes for CAWKPRGNTEAFF.

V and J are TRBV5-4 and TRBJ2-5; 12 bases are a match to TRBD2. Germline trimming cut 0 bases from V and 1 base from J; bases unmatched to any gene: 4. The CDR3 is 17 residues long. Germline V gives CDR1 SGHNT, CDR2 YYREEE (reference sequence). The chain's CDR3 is CASSLGGTSGPQETQYF. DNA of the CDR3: TGTGCCAGCAGCTTGGGAGGGACTAGCGGGCCCCAAGAGACCCAGTACTTC.